The rows below give T cell receptor beta chains drawn from one sample of a study of CD8+ T cells in alopecia areata. Measured with immunoSEQ multiplex PCR; TCRdb has only the in-frame clones, and not every one. The repertoire includes some 170,000 clones, about 72% of them detected once, and more than 9.5% sits in the top ten. Source: CD8+ T cells sorted from blood, taken at week 0. These TCRs come from a human donor with alopecia areata. CDR3s include the opening cysteine and the closing phenylalanine or tryptophan. A D gene is named only where the DNA matches it firmly. Some rows mark clone size as missing; the rest say once, few, many or name a class of expanded clone.

V gene	clone size	J gene	D gene	CDR3 DNA	CDR3 protein
TRBV2	.	TRBJ1-2	.	TGTGCCAGCAAGGGAGGGGGGAGCTACACCTTC	CASKGGGSYTF
TRBV4-1	.	TRBJ1-2	.	TGCGCCAGCAGCCAAGGCGGTGGCTACACCTTC	CASSQGGGYTF
TRBV27	.	TRBJ2-5	.	TGTGCCAGCAGTGGTTTCACGGGGGCCGAGACCCAGTACTTC	CASSGFTGAETQYF
TRBV6-6	.	TRBJ1-6	.	TGTGCCAGCAGCCCCCGGGTTCGGGATTCACCCCTCCACTTT	CASSPRVRDSPLHF
TRBV29-1	.	TRBJ2-3	TRBD1	TGCAGCGTTGAAGATTTTCGGGACAGTTCTAAAGTCGGTGACACAGATACGCAGTATTTT	CSVEDFRDSSKVGDTDTQYF
TRBV4-1	.	TRBJ2-5	.	TGCGCCAGCAGCCCAGGGTCCGCCCCGAGGAAGACCCAGTACTTC	CASSPGSAPRKTQYF
TRBV30	.	TRBJ2-3	TRBD2	TGTGCCTGGAATAGCGGGGACTCAGATACGCAGTATTTT	CAWNSGDSDTQYF
TRBV29-1	.	TRBJ2-2	.	TGCAGCTATCCCCTGAACACCGGGGAGCTGTTTTTT	CSYPLNTGELFF
TRBV30	.	TRBJ1-2	.	TGTGCCTGGACACCCCTCACAGTGAGCTATGGCTACACCTTC	CAWTPLTVSYGYTF
TRBV7-6	.	TRBJ2-3	TRBD2	TGTGCCAGCAGCAACCCTAGCGGGGAAAGCACAGATACGCAGTATTTT	CASSNPSGESTDTQYF
TRBV6-6	.	TRBJ2-2	TRBD1	TGTGCCAGCAGTAAATGGGACAGGGGGCACACCGGGGAGCTGTTTTTT	CASSKWDRGHTGELFF
TRBV23-1	.	TRBJ1-2	.	TGCGCCAGCAGTCAATCCCCCCCAGGGCCTCCGTATTTTAACTATGGCTACACCTTC	CASSQSPPGPPYFNYGYTF
TRBV6-6	.	TRBJ2-3	TRBD2	TGTGCCAGCAGTCAGGGACTAGAGGTTGATACGCAGTATTTT	CASSQGLEVDTQYF
TRBV29-1	.	TRBJ2-7	.	TGCAGCGTTGATAGGGGCTACGAGCAGTACTTC	CSVDRGYEQYF
TRBV11-3	.	TRBJ2-2	TRBD1	TGTGCCAGCAGCGTTAGACAGGGGGGAGCCGGGGAGCTGTTTTTT	CASSVRQGGAGELFF
TRBV6-4	.	TRBJ2-7	TRBD2	TGTGCCAGCAGTGTCGGAGGGAGGGGCAGGCTGTCCGTTTGCTACGAGCAGTACTTC	CASSVGGRGRLSVCYEQYF
TRBV30	.	TRBJ1-1	TRBD1	TGTGCCTACCGGACAGGGACGGGAACTGAAGCTTTCTTT	CAYRTGTGTEAFF
TRBV4-2	.	TRBJ2-2	.	TGTGCCAGCAGCCAACCTGGGGCGCAGACCGGGGAGCTGTTTTTT	CASSQPGAQTGELFF
TRBV2	.	TRBJ1-5	.	TGTGCCACCACGGGAGCAGGGGCACAGCCCCAGCATTTT	CATTGAGAQPQHF
TRBV27	.	TRBJ2-3	TRBD1	TGTGCCAGCAGTACCTCCCGACAGGGTGATACAGATACGCAGTATTTT	CASSTSRQGDTDTQYF
TRBV29-1	.	TRBJ1-1	TRBD1	TGCAGCGTTGGCGACCAACTCCTGACAGGGTCTGAAGCTTTCTTT	CSVGDQLLTGSEAFF
TRBV13	.	TRBJ1-3	.	TGTGCCAGCAGCTCCCTACGAAACACCATATATTTT	CASSSLRNTIYF
TRBV4-1	once	TRBJ2-1	TRBD2	TGCGCCAGCAGCCCGGTTAGCGGGGGCCGAAAACGTGGTGAGCAGTTCTTC	CASSPVSGGRKRGEQFF
TRBV29-1	.	TRBJ1-1	.	TGCAGCGTTGGACGGCTGAACACTGAAGCTTTCTTT	CSVGRLNTEAFF
TRBV30	.	TRBJ2-7	TRBD1	TGTGCCTGGACGATCGCCCACAGGGGGACCTACGAGCAGTACTTC	CAWTIAHRGTYEQYF
TRBV4-2	.	TRBJ2-3	.	TGTGCCAGCAGCCAAACGGACAGCGCTAGCACAGATACGCAGTATTTT	CASSQTDSASTDTQYF
TRBV29-1	.	TRBJ2-5	.	TGCAGCGCCGTGCCTCAACTAGTCCAAGAGACCCAGTACTTC	CSAVPQLVQETQYF
TRBV5-6	.	TRBJ1-1	.	TGTGCCAGCAGCTTGGGTTCCAGAGGAGCTTTCTTT	CASSLGSRGAFF
TRBV13	.	TRBJ2-5	TRBD1	TGTGCCAGCAGCACGGACAGGGATGAGACCCAGTACTTC	CASSTDRDETQYF
TRBV4-1	once	TRBJ2-7	TRBD1	TGCGCCAGCAGCCAGCAACAGGGGGCCGGCTCCTACGAGCAGTACTTC	CASSQQQGAGSYEQYF
TRBV11-2	.	TRBJ2-7	.	TGTGCCAGCAGCTTACATCCGGCTGGCGAGCAGTACTTC	CASSLHPAGEQYF
TRBV27	.	TRBJ2-1	.	TGTGCCAGCAGTTTATTCAGGGGGACTTACAATGAGCAGTTCTTC	CASSLFRGTYNEQFF
TRBV9	few	TRBJ1-1	.	TGTGCCAGCAGCGGCGGACACCCTGAAGCTTTCTTT	CASSGGHPEAFF
TRBV5-1	.	TRBJ1-5	.	TGCGCCAGCAGCTTGGGGGCAGGGGATCAGCCCCAGCATTTT	CASSLGAGDQPQHF
TRBV11-2	once	TRBJ2-1	.	TGTGCCAGCAGCTTACTAGTATACAATGAGCAGTTCTTC	CASSLLVYNEQFF
TRBV5-6	once	TRBJ2-3	.	TGTGCCAGCAGCTACGGGACCCGAGGTGGTACGCAGTATTTT	CASSYGTRGGTQYF
TRBV5-1	.	TRBJ1-1	TRBD1	TGCGCCAGCAGCTCCGACTGGGGGACAGGGAGGGAGAACACTGAAGCTTTCTTT	CASSSDWGTGRENTEAFF
TRBV29-1	.	TRBJ2-2	.	TGCAGCGTTTGGCTCACCGGGGAGCTGTTTTTT	CSVWLTGELFF
TRBV6-5	.	TRBJ2-1	TRBD2	TGTGCCAGCAGCCCCCTGGGACTAGCGTACAATGAGCAGTTCTTC	CASSPLGLAYNEQFF
TRBV2	.	TRBJ2-1	TRBD1	TGTGCCAGCAGTGATTGGACAGGGCAGTTCTTC	CASSDWTGQFF
TRBV19	medium-sized	TRBJ1-1	.	TGTGCCAGTAGTATCGGAGCGGGAGGGAACACTGAAGCTTTCTTT	CASSIGAGGNTEAFF
TRBV7-2	.	TRBJ2-3	.	TGTGCCAGCAGCTTAAGTCCCTCCGGCGCAGATACGCAGTATTTT	CASSLSPSGADTQYF
TRBV13	.	TRBJ2-5	TRBD1	TGTGCCAGCAGCCCACGGACAGGGGCCGGAGAGACCCAGTACTTC	CASSPRTGAGETQYF
TRBV11-2	.	TRBJ2-3	.	TGTGCCAGCAGCTTCGTGTTCGGGGGGCTCACAGATACGCAGTATTTT	CASSFVFGGLTDTQYF
TRBV7-9	.	TRBJ2-1	TRBD1	TGTGCCAGCAGCGGATGGGGACAGACCTACAATGAGCAGTTCTTC	CASSGWGQTYNEQFF
TRBV4-1	few	TRBJ1-1	.	TGCGCCAGCAGCCAGGTGGTTGGCACTGAAGCTTTCTTT	CASSQVVGTEAFF
TRBV27	.	TRBJ1-5	.	TGTGCCAGCAGTTTCCGGGGGCGAGGAAATCAGCCCCAGCATTTT	CASSFRGRGNQPQHF
TRBV20-1	.	TRBJ1-1	.	TGCAGTGCTGGGGCTTTTGAAGCTTTCTTT	CSAGAFEAFF
TRBV11-2	.	TRBJ1-2	.	TGTGCCAGCAGCTTAAGGGGGTATGGCTACACCTTC	CASSLRGYGYTF
TRBV2	.	TRBJ2-3	.	TGTGCCAGCAGTGTCTCGAGGGACCAGTCCACAGATACGCAGTATTTT	CASSVSRDQSTDTQYF
TRBV4-1	.	TRBJ1-1	.	TGCGCCAGCAGCCAATTATTAGGAGACACTGAAGCTTTCTTT	CASSQLLGDTEAFF
TRBV5-1	.	TRBJ2-3	TRBD1	TGCGCCAGCAGCTTGGCGGACAGGGAGTACACAGATACGCAGTATTTT	CASSLADREYTDTQYF